A selection of T cell receptor beta chains follows, all from one sample in a study of T-cell reconstitution after alpha-beta-depleted transplantation in children. From the PCR reads, TCRdb called clonotypes with MiXCR, one entry per CDR3 protein. The data show around 110,000 distinct CDR3 sequences, about 9.4% seen once. Sequenced here: PBMCs, sampled before TCRalphabeta/CD19-depleted stem cell transplant. All receptors come from a boy aged 2-15 years with acute lymphoblastic leukemia, due to receive a stem cell transplant. CDR3s include the opening cysteine and the closing phenylalanine or tryptophan. The D gene is left open where the match is weak. Rows may omit the clone size; those that give it use once, few, many or a size class.

J gene: TRBJ1-2
V gene: TRBV28
clone size: few
D gene: TRBD1
CDR3 protein: CASSVPGGAWSGYTF
CDR3 DNA: TGTGCCAGCAGTGTCCCAGGGGGCGCTTGGTCGGGCTACACCTTC

J gene: TRBJ2-3
V gene: TRBV20-1
clone size: few
D gene: .
CDR3 protein: CSARAPLLGDTQYF
CDR3 DNA: TGCAGTGCTAGAGCCCCACTCCTCGGCGATACGCAGTATTTT

J gene: TRBJ2-1
V gene: TRBV20-1
clone size: few
D gene: TRBD2
CDR3 protein: CSAGLAGGNEQFF
CDR3 DNA: TGCAGTGCCGGACTAGCGGGAGGGAATGAGCAGTTCTTC

J gene: TRBJ1-5
V gene: TRBV18
clone size: few
D gene: .
CDR3 protein: CASSRATGDNQPQHF
CDR3 DNA: TGTGCCAGCTCACGTGCGACAGGCGATAATCAGCCCCAGCATTTT

J gene: TRBJ2-7
V gene: TRBV5-1
clone size: .
D gene: TRBD1
CDR3 protein: CASSPKTGGLGEQYF
CDR3 DNA: TGCGCCAGCAGCCCAAAGACAGGGGGGCTGGGGGAGCAGTACTTC

J gene: TRBJ2-7
V gene: TRBV7-8
clone size: .
D gene: .
CDR3 protein: CASSLGYTYEQYF
CDR3 DNA: TGTGCCAGCAGCCTAGGGTATACCTACGAGCAGTACTTC

J gene: TRBJ2-1
V gene: TRBV5-1
clone size: few
D gene: TRBD2
CDR3 protein: CASSPRLAGGLYNEQFF
CDR3 DNA: TGCGCCAGCAGCCCGAGACTAGCGGGAGGGCTATACAATGAGCAGTTCTTC

J gene: TRBJ2-7
V gene: TRBV5-4
clone size: few
D gene: TRBD1
CDR3 protein: CASSHGGQGARSYEQYF
CDR3 DNA: TGTGCCAGCAGCCACGGGGGACAGGGGGCCCGATCCTACGAGCAGTACTTC

J gene: TRBJ2-1
V gene: TRBV20-1
clone size: many
D gene: .
CDR3 protein: CSASHRAYNEQFF
CDR3 DNA: TGCAGTGCTTCCCACCGCGCGTACAATGAGCAGTTCTTC

J gene: TRBJ1-1
V gene: TRBV20-1
clone size: .
D gene: .
CDR3 protein: CSAPRGLNTEAFF
CDR3 DNA: TGCAGTGCTCCCCGGGGGTTGAACACTGAAGCTTTCTTT

J gene: TRBJ2-7
V gene: TRBV7-9
clone size: few
D gene: TRBD2
CDR3 protein: CASTGGTSGVSVHEQYF
CDR3 DNA: TGTGCCAGCACCGGGGGGACTAGCGGGGTAAGCGTCCACGAGCAGTACTTC

J gene: TRBJ1-5
V gene: TRBV7-9
clone size: .
D gene: TRBD1
CDR3 protein: CASSIAGGSNQPQHF
CDR3 DNA: TGTGCCAGCAGTATAGCAGGGGGGAGCAATCAGCCCCAGCATTTT

J gene: TRBJ1-1
V gene: TRBV12-3/TRBV12-4
clone size: many
D gene: .
CDR3 protein: CASSNSRMMNTEAFF
CDR3 DNA: TGTGCCAGCAGTAACAGCAGGATGATGAACACTGAAGCTTTCTTT

J gene: TRBJ1-1
V gene: TRBV12-3/TRBV12-4
clone size: many
D gene: .
CDR3 protein: CASSLGGPGSTEAFF
CDR3 DNA: TGTGCCAGCAGTTTAGGAGGCCCCGGGAGCACTGAAGCTTTCTTT

J gene: TRBJ2-1
V gene: TRBV6-1
clone size: many
D gene: TRBD1
CDR3 protein: CASSESGTGATEQFF
CDR3 DNA: TGTGCCAGCAGTGAGTCCGGGACAGGGGCCACTGAGCAGTTCTTC

J gene: TRBJ2-3
V gene: TRBV12-5
clone size: many
D gene: TRBD2
CDR3 protein: CASGLSSGITDTQYF
CDR3 DNA: TGTGCTAGTGGTTTGAGTAGCGGGATCACAGATACGCAGTATTTT

J gene: TRBJ2-7
V gene: TRBV6-5
clone size: many
D gene: TRBD2
CDR3 protein: CASSLRPSRGRAEQYF
CDR3 DNA: TGTGCCAGCAGCCTCCGCCCCTCTCGCGGGAGAGCCGAGCAGTACTTC

J gene: TRBJ1-6
V gene: TRBV19
clone size: few
D gene: .
CDR3 protein: CASSAGGRSNSPLHF
CDR3 DNA: TGTGCCAGTAGTGCCGGAGGACGGTCTAATTCACCCCTCCACTTT

J gene: TRBJ1-2
V gene: TRBV5-1
clone size: .
D gene: .
CDR3 protein: CASSLQDNYGYTF
CDR3 DNA: TGCGCCAGCAGCTTACAAGACAACTATGGCTACACCTTC

J gene: TRBJ2-1
V gene: TRBV20-1
clone size: medium-sized
D gene: TRBD2
CDR3 protein: CSARSLGRGGAVNEQFF
CDR3 DNA: TGCAGTGCCCGAAGCCTCGGTCGCGGGGGAGCCGTTAATGAGCAGTTCTTC

J gene: TRBJ2-7
V gene: TRBV7-9
clone size: .
D gene: TRBD1
CDR3 protein: CASSSGQAVLHTYEQYF
CDR3 DNA: TGTGCCAGCAGCTCGGGACAGGCCGTCCTCCACACCTACGAGCAGTACTTC

J gene: TRBJ2-7
V gene: TRBV7-9
clone size: many
D gene: .
CDR3 protein: CASSPAVGSRNEQYF
CDR3 DNA: TGTGCCAGCAGTCCTGCGGTGGGGTCGAGAAACGAGCAGTACTTC

J gene: TRBJ2-4
V gene: TRBV7-2
clone size: few
D gene: .
CDR3 protein: CASSQSLAKNIQYF
CDR3 DNA: TGTGCCAGCAGCCAATCACTAGCCAAAAACATTCAGTACTTC

J gene: TRBJ1-3
V gene: TRBV20-1
clone size: .
D gene: .
CDR3 protein: CSARGGNTIYF
CDR3 DNA: TGCAGTGCTCGGGGCGGAAACACCATATATTTT

J gene: TRBJ2-1
V gene: TRBV20-1
clone size: few
D gene: .
CDR3 protein: CSARPSGRRSSYNEQFF
CDR3 DNA: TGCAGTGCTAGACCGAGTGGTAGACGAAGCTCCTACAATGAGCAGTTCTTC

J gene: TRBJ2-1
V gene: TRBV20-1
clone size: few
D gene: TRBD2
CDR3 protein: CSASPLAGIYNEQFF
CDR3 DNA: TGCAGTGCTAGCCCCCTAGCGGGAATATACAATGAGCAGTTCTTC

J gene: TRBJ2-1
V gene: TRBV7-9
clone size: many
D gene: .
CDR3 protein: CASSLLSEGARNEQFF
CDR3 DNA: TGTGCCAGCAGCTTATTATCGGAGGGGGCAAGGAATGAGCAGTTCTTC

J gene: TRBJ2-1
V gene: TRBV14
clone size: few
D gene: TRBD2
CDR3 protein: CASSLITGLAGGGDNEQFF
CDR3 DNA: TGTGCCAGCAGCCTCATTACGGGACTAGCGGGAGGAGGGGACAATGAGCAGTTCTTC

J gene: TRBJ2-3
V gene: TRBV9
clone size: .
D gene: TRBD2
CDR3 protein: CASSGGGVSTDTQYF
CDR3 DNA: TGTGCCAGCAGCGGGGGGGGAGTCAGCACAGATACGCAGTATTTT

J gene: TRBJ1-4
V gene: TRBV20-1
clone size: .
D gene: .
CDR3 protein: CSASQEGGKLFF
CDR3 DNA: TGCAGTGCTAGTCAGGAGGGGGGAAAACTGTTTTTT

J gene: TRBJ1-1
V gene: TRBV7-9
clone size: many
D gene: .
CDR3 protein: CASSLAQSRDTEAFF
CDR3 DNA: TGTGCCAGCAGCTTAGCGCAAAGCCGGGACACTGAAGCTTTCTTT

J gene: TRBJ2-5
V gene: TRBV12-3/TRBV12-4
clone size: many
D gene: .
CDR3 protein: CATNGKEDRQTQYF
CDR3 DNA: TGTGCCACTAACGGGAAAGAAGACAGACAGACCCAGTACTTC

J gene: TRBJ1-2
V gene: TRBV25-1
clone size: .
D gene: TRBD1
CDR3 protein: CASSRDRAYGYTF
CDR3 DNA: TGTGCCAGCAGTAGGGACAGGGCTTATGGCTACACCTTC

J gene: TRBJ2-1
V gene: TRBV12-3/TRBV12-4
clone size: many
D gene: .
CDR3 protein: CASAGNRGGYNEQFF
CDR3 DNA: TGTGCCAGCGCGGGAAATCGGGGCGGGTACAATGAGCAGTTCTTC

J gene: TRBJ1-1
V gene: TRBV19
clone size: .
D gene: .
CDR3 protein: CASSRTADTEAFF
CDR3 DNA: TGTGCCAGTAGTAGGACGGCGGACACTGAAGCTTTCTTT

J gene: TRBJ1-2
V gene: TRBV7-2
clone size: many
D gene: .
CDR3 protein: CASSLNGRGYGYTF
CDR3 DNA: TGTGCCAGCAGCTTAAACGGCAGGGGCTATGGCTACACCTTC

J gene: TRBJ2-6
V gene: TRBV12-3/TRBV12-4
clone size: few
D gene: .
CDR3 protein: CASSLVTGASGANVLTF
CDR3 DNA: TGTGCCAGCAGTTTAGTTACGGGGGCCTCTGGGGCCAACGTCCTGACTTTC

J gene: TRBJ2-7
V gene: TRBV20-1
clone size: many
D gene: TRBD2
CDR3 protein: CSAIVSSGREYEQYF
CDR3 DNA: TGCAGTGCTATCGTTTCTAGCGGGAGGGAATACGAGCAGTACTTC